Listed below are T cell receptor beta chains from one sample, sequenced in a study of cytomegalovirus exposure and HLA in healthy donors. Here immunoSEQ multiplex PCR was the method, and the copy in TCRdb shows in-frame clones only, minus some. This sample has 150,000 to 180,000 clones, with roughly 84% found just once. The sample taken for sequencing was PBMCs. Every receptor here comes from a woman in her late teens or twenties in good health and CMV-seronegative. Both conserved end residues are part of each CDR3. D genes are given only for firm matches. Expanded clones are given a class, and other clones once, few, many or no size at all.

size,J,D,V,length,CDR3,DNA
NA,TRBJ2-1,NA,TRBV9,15,CASSRNGVSYNEQFF,TGTGCCAGCAGCCGCAACGGGGTTTCCTACAATGAGCAGTTCTTC
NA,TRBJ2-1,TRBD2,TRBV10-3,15,CAISDPGLAGEEQFF,TGTGCCATCAGCGATCCGGGACTAGCGGGGGAGGAGCAGTTCTTC
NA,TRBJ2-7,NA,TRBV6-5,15,CASSYSWGPDYEQYF,TGTGCCAGCAGTTACTCGTGGGGGCCTGACTACGAGCAGTACTTC
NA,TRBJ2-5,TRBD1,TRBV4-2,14,CASSQGQGKETQYF,TGTGCCAGCAGCCAAGGACAGGGGAAAGAGACCCAGTACTTC
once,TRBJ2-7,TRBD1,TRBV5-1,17,CASSFDIKTGFSDEQYF,TGCGCCAGCAGCTTCGATATCAAGACAGGGTTTAGCGACGAGCAGTACTTC
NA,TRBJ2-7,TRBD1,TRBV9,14,CASSVGVTGGEQYF,TGTGCCAGCAGCGTAGGGGTCACAGGGGGGGAGCAGTACTTC
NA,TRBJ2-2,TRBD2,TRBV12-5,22,CASGLSIWGGGVLSANTGELFF,TGTGCTAGTGGTTTGTCTATCTGGGGCGGGGGGGTCCTGTCCGCGAACACCGGGGAGCTGTTTTTT
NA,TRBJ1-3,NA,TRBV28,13,CASSLPVGNTIYF,TGTGCCAGCAGTTTACCCGTTGGAAACACCATATATTTT
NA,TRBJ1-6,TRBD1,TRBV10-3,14,CAISSTGDNSPLHF,TGTGCCATCAGCTCAACAGGGGATAATTCACCCCTCCACTTT
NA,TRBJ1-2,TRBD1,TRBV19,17,CASSRTTGPRANYGYTF,TGTGCCAGTAGTAGAACGACAGGGCCCCGAGCTAACTATGGCTACACCTTC
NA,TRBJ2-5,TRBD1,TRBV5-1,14,CASSSDRVGETQYF,TGCGCCAGCAGCTCCGACAGGGTTGGCGAGACCCAGTACTTC
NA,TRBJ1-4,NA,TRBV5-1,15,CASSLSGVLREKLFF,TGCGCCAGCAGCTTGTCGGGGGTCCTCCGGGAAAAACTGTTTTTT
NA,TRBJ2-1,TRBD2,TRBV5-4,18,CASSVPGLAATRSREQFF,TGTGCCAGCAGCGTCCCGGGACTAGCGGCCACACGAAGTAGGGAGCAGTTCTTC
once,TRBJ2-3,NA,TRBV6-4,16,CASSGKGGGITDTQYF,TGTGCCAGCAGTGGGAAAGGGGGGGGGATCACAGATACGCAGTATTTT
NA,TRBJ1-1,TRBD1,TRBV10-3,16,CAISESGRGKNTEAFF,TGTGCCATCAGTGAATCGGGCAGGGGGAAAAACACTGAAGCTTTCTTT
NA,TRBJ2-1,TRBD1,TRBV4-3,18,CASSRPKAGTGAYNEQFF,TGCGCCAGCAGCCGACCAAAGGCCGGGACAGGGGCTTACAATGAGCAGTTCTTC
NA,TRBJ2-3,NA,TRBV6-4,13,CASSLETADTQYF,TGTGCCAGCAGTCTAGAAACTGCAGATACGCAGTATTTT
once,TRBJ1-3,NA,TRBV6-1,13,CASGSSSGNTIYF,TGTGCCAGCGGGAGTTCCTCTGGAAACACCATATATTTT
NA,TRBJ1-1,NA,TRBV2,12,CASTLGRSQAFF,TGTGCCAGCACCCTGGGCAGGTCACAAGCTTTCTTT
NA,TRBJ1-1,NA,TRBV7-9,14,CASSLARDTTEAFF,TGTGCCAGCAGCTTAGCCCGGGACACGACTGAAGCTTTCTTT
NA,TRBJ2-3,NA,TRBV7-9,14,CASSPWDNTDTQYF,TGTGCCAGCAGCCCCTGGGACAACACAGATACGCAGTATTTT
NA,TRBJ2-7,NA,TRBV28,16,CASRDPGTAELRAQYF,TGTGCCAGCAGGGACCCGGGGACTGCTGAACTACGAGCGCAGTACTTC
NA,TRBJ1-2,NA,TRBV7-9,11,CASSPGLGYTF,TGTGCCAGCAGCCCCGGACTCGGCTACACCTTC
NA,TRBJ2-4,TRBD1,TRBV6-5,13,CASKRQGGTIQYF,TGTGCCAGCAAAAGACAGGGGGGGACTATTCAGTACTTC
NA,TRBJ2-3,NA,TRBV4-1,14,CASSPRWAPDTQYF,TGCGCCAGCAGCCCCCGTTGGGCTCCAGATACGCAGTATTTT
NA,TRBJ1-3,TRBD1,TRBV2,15,CASSPTGGPGNTIYF,TGTGCCAGCAGTCCGACAGGGGGCCCTGGAAACACCATATATTTT
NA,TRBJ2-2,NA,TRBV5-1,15,CASSFVVGGTGELFF,TGCGCCAGCAGCTTTGTAGTCGGGGGCACCGGGGAGCTGTTTTTT
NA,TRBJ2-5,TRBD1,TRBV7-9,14,CASSLIAGGETQYF,TGTGCCAGCAGCTTAATTGCAGGGGGTGAGACCCAGTACTTC
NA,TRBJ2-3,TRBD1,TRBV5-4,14,CASSSYRGTDTQYF,TGTGCCAGCAGCTCTTACAGGGGAACAGATACGCAGTATTTT
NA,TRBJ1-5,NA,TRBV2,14,CASSETQADQPQHF,TGTGCCAGCAGTGAAACCCAGGCTGATCAGCCCCAGCATTTT
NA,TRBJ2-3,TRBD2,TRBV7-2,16,CASSLLLAGGTDTQYF,TGTGCCAGCAGCTTACTACTAGCGGGGGGCACAGATACGCAGTATTTT
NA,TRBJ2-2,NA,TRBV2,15,CASSEALTHTGELFF,TGTGCCAGCAGTGAAGCCCTTACTCATACCGGGGAGCTGTTTTTT
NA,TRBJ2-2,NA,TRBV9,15,CASSVSSLRAGELFF,TGTGCCAGCAGCGTATCATCGTTGAGGGCCGGGGAGCTGTTTTTT
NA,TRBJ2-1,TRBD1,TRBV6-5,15,CASSYRRTGLVEQFF,TGTGCCAGCAGTTACCGGCGGACAGGGTTGGTTGAGCAGTTCTTC
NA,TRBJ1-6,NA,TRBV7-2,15,CASSLVGGGTSPLHF,TGTGCCAGCAGCTTAGTAGGGGGGGGGACTTCACCCCTCCACTTT
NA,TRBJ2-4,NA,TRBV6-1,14,CASRGLLDLNIQYF,TGTGCCAGCAGGGGACTCCTGGACCTAAACATTCAGTACTTC
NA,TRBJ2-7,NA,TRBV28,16,CASSFDRGGNRDEQYF,TGTGCCAGCAGTTTTGACCGGGGTGGAAATAGGGACGAGCAGTACTTC
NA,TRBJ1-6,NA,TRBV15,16,CATSRGPGSENSPLHF,TGTGCCACCAGCAGAGGGCCGGGAAGTGAGAATTCACCCCTCCACTTT
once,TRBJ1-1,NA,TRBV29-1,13,CSVGETGNTEAFF,TGCAGCGTTGGGGAAACAGGGAACACTGAAGCTTTCTTT
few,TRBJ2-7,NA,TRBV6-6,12,CASRQGPNEQYF,TGTGCCAGCAGGCAGGGGCCAAACGAGCAGTACTTC
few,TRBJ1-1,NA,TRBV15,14,CATSRGRWLTEAFF,TGTGCCACCAGCAGAGGCAGATGGCTCACTGAAGCTTTCTTT
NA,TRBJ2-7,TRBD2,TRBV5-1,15,CASSLASSGRSEQYF,TGCGCCAGCAGCTTGGCCTCTAGCGGGAGAAGTGAGCAGTACTTC
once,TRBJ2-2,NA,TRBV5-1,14,CASSLAGGAGELFF,TGCGCCAGCAGCTTGGCCGGGGGTGCCGGGGAGCTGTTTTTT
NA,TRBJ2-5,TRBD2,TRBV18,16,CASSPLEGGREETQYF,TGTGCCAGCTCACCACTCGAGGGAGGGAGGGAAGAGACCCAGTACTTC
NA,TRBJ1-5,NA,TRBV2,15,CASSSETASNQPQHF,TGTGCCAGCAGTTCAGAGACAGCCAGCAATCAGCCCCAGCATTTT
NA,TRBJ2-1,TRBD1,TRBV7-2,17,CASSLAFFYEGANEQFF,TGTGCCAGCAGCTTAGCGTTTTTTTATGAGGGGGCCAATGAGCAGTTCTTC
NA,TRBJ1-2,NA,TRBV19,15,CASSIPGSNPYGYTF,TGTGCCAGTAGTATCCCGGGGAGCAACCCCTATGGCTACACCTTC
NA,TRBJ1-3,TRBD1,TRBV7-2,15,CASSSDRGRGNTIYF,TGTGCCAGCAGCTCGGACAGGGGAAGAGGAAACACCATATATTTT